The rows below give T cell receptor beta chains drawn from one sample of a study of blood T cells in healthy people across ages. In TCRdb, the 5' RACE reads were re-called with MiXCR into one record per CDR3 protein. The sample holds 1,100,000 or so distinct CDR3 sequences, less than 50% seen once. Material for sequencing was blood. These receptors were taken from a woman aged 60-75 years in good health. CDR3s include the opening cysteine and the closing phenylalanine or tryptophan. Fields, in order: clone size, J gene, D gene, V gene, CDR3 DNA, CDR3 protein. A D gene is named only where the DNA matches it firmly. Clone size is given for some rows only: seen once, a few or many times, or a class if the clone is expanded.

clone_size: few; j_call: TRBJ2-5; d_call: TRBD1; v_call: TRBV5-1; cdr3_nt: TGCGCCAGCAGCTTCTCCGGGACAGGCCAAGAGACCCAGTACTTC; cdr3_aa: CASSFSGTGQETQYF
clone_size: few; j_call: TRBJ2-7; d_call: NA; v_call: TRBV27; cdr3_nt: TGTGCCAGCAGTTTTGGCGGGGACCTTATTTACGAGCAGTACTTC; cdr3_aa: CASSFGGDLIYEQYF
clone_size: NA; j_call: TRBJ2-3; d_call: TRBD2; v_call: TRBV7-9; cdr3_nt: TGTGCCAGCAGCGAGCGGACTAGCGGGAAGAGAACAGATACGCAGTATTTT; cdr3_aa: CASSERTSGKRTDTQYF
clone_size: NA; j_call: TRBJ2-7; d_call: NA; v_call: TRBV6-6; cdr3_nt: TGTGCCAGCAGTATCGGGGACGACGAGCAGTACTTC; cdr3_aa: CASSIGDDEQYF
clone_size: NA; j_call: TRBJ1-5; d_call: NA; v_call: TRBV7-2; cdr3_nt: TGTGCCAGCAGCCCCACGGGAGGGGAGCCCCAGCATTTT; cdr3_aa: CASSPTGGEPQHF
clone_size: many; j_call: TRBJ2-1; d_call: TRBD2; v_call: TRBV29-1; cdr3_nt: TGCAGCGCCGGACCGGGACTAGCTTCCAATGAGCAGTTCTTC; cdr3_aa: CSAGPGLASNEQFF
clone_size: few; j_call: TRBJ2-7; d_call: NA; v_call: TRBV6-6; cdr3_nt: TGTGCCAGCCAGGCCGAGGATTACTACGAGCAGTACTTC; cdr3_aa: CASQAEDYYEQYF
clone_size: once; j_call: TRBJ2-7; d_call: NA; v_call: TRBV5-1; cdr3_nt: TGCGCCAGCACCTTGGGGCTAGCCGCGGGCAATGAGCAGTACTTC; cdr3_aa: CASTLGLAAGNEQYF
clone_size: few; j_call: TRBJ2-5; d_call: NA; v_call: TRBV12-5; cdr3_nt: TGTGCTAGTGGTTTTGGCGGGCACGGGCAAGAGACCCAGTACTTC; cdr3_aa: CASGFGGHGQETQYF
clone_size: NA; j_call: TRBJ2-7; d_call: NA; v_call: TRBV6-2/TRBV6-3; cdr3_nt: TGTGCCAGCAGTTACATGATAGCTCGAGGCAATGAGCAGTACTTC; cdr3_aa: CASSYMIARGNEQYF
clone_size: few; j_call: TRBJ2-5; d_call: TRBD2; v_call: TRBV7-9; cdr3_nt: TGTGCCAGCAGCCCAGAGGGCGGGAGGGGAGAGACCCAGTACTTC; cdr3_aa: CASSPEGGRGETQYF
clone_size: few; j_call: TRBJ2-1; d_call: TRBD1; v_call: TRBV9; cdr3_nt: TGTGCCAGCAGCCCCCGGGACAGCTTCAATGAGCAGTTCTTC; cdr3_aa: CASSPRDSFNEQFF
clone_size: NA; j_call: TRBJ2-3; d_call: NA; v_call: TRBV27; cdr3_nt: TGTGCCAGCAGTTTATACATCACAGATACGCAGTATTTT; cdr3_aa: CASSLYITDTQYF
clone_size: NA; j_call: TRBJ1-2; d_call: TRBD1; v_call: TRBV20-1; cdr3_nt: TGCAGTGCTACTCCCCTACAGGGGGCTGACTATGGCTACACCTTC; cdr3_aa: CSATPLQGADYGYTF
clone_size: NA; j_call: TRBJ2-3; d_call: NA; v_call: TRBV28; cdr3_nt: TGTGCCAGCAACCAGCCCGGCAGGGGGGCGGTTGATACGCAGTATTTT; cdr3_aa: CASNQPGRGAVDTQYF
clone_size: few; j_call: TRBJ2-3; d_call: NA; v_call: TRBV7-2; cdr3_nt: TGTGCCAGCAGCCGGATCCCTCGGGCGGATACGCAGTATTTT; cdr3_aa: CASSRIPRADTQYF
clone_size: few; j_call: TRBJ2-7; d_call: TRBD2; v_call: TRBV10-3; cdr3_nt: TGTGCCATCAAGGCTGGGGAGGGGTCCTCCTACGAGCAGTACTTC; cdr3_aa: CAIKAGEGSSYEQYF
clone_size: NA; j_call: TRBJ1-6; d_call: NA; v_call: TRBV12-3/TRBV12-4; cdr3_nt: TGTGCCAGCAGGCCACTGGGTCCGTCGGGATACCTCCACTTT; cdr3_aa: CASRPLGPSGYLHF
clone_size: NA; j_call: TRBJ2-7; d_call: NA; v_call: TRBV7-9; cdr3_nt: TGTGCCAGCAGCTTACACGATGGCGACCCCCGTTACGAGCAGTACTTC; cdr3_aa: CASSLHDGDPRYEQYF
clone_size: NA; j_call: TRBJ2-1; d_call: TRBD2; v_call: TRBV10-2; cdr3_nt: TGCGCCAGCAGCGAGAGGGAACTAGCGGGAGGGCCTCGAGATGAGCAGTTCTTC; cdr3_aa: CASSERELAGGPRDEQFF
clone_size: NA; j_call: TRBJ2-1; d_call: TRBD2; v_call: TRBV14; cdr3_nt: TGTGCCAGCAGCCAAGTTTATGGGACTAGCGGGAGGGGTGAGCAGTTCTTC; cdr3_aa: CASSQVYGTSGRGEQFF
clone_size: NA; j_call: TRBJ2-5; d_call: NA; v_call: TRBV10-3; cdr3_nt: TGTGCCATCAGTGAGCCCCGGACGGCCCAAGAGACCCAGTACTTC; cdr3_aa: CAISEPRTAQETQYF
clone_size: many; j_call: TRBJ1-5; d_call: NA; v_call: TRBV20-1; cdr3_nt: TGCAGTGCTACTACCATCGATGGCAATCAGCCCCAGCATTTT; cdr3_aa: CSATTIDGNQPQHF
clone_size: NA; j_call: TRBJ1-5; d_call: NA; v_call: TRBV20-1; cdr3_nt: TGCAGTGCTAGAAGGGCGGGGGCAAATCAGCCCCAGCATTTT; cdr3_aa: CSARRAGANQPQHF
clone_size: NA; j_call: TRBJ1-2; d_call: NA; v_call: TRBV28; cdr3_nt: TGTGCCAGCAGTTTAAGGTCCTCTCAAGGCTACACCTTC; cdr3_aa: CASSLRSSQGYTF
clone_size: NA; j_call: TRBJ2-1; d_call: NA; v_call: TRBV6-1; cdr3_nt: TGTGCCAGCAGTTCCCTCAGAGTCGGTGAGCAGTTCTTC; cdr3_aa: CASSSLRVGEQFF
clone_size: few; j_call: TRBJ2-1; d_call: TRBD2; v_call: TRBV28; cdr3_nt: TGTGCCAGCAGTTCGTCCCCGGGACTAGGGACGACCTACAATGAGCAGTTCTTC; cdr3_aa: CASSSSPGLGTTYNEQFF
clone_size: NA; j_call: TRBJ1-1; d_call: TRBD1; v_call: TRBV29-1; cdr3_nt: TGCAGCGTTGAAGGGACAGGGATCTCTACCTTGAACACTGAAGCTTTCTTT; cdr3_aa: CSVEGTGISTLNTEAFF
clone_size: few; j_call: TRBJ2-7; d_call: NA; v_call: TRBV9; cdr3_nt: TGTGCCAGCAGCGTAGGAGGTATACAGGGAGTCAAGCAGTACTTC; cdr3_aa: CASSVGGIQGVKQYF
clone_size: NA; j_call: TRBJ2-1; d_call: NA; v_call: TRBV20-1; cdr3_nt: TGCAGTGCTAGAGGCGGAGGGAGCGGGTACAATGAGCAGTTCTTC; cdr3_aa: CSARGGGSGYNEQFF
clone_size: NA; j_call: TRBJ2-1; d_call: NA; v_call: TRBV7-9; cdr3_nt: TGTGCCAACAGCGGCACCAAGGGCGATGAGCAGTTCTTC; cdr3_aa: CANSGTKGDEQFF